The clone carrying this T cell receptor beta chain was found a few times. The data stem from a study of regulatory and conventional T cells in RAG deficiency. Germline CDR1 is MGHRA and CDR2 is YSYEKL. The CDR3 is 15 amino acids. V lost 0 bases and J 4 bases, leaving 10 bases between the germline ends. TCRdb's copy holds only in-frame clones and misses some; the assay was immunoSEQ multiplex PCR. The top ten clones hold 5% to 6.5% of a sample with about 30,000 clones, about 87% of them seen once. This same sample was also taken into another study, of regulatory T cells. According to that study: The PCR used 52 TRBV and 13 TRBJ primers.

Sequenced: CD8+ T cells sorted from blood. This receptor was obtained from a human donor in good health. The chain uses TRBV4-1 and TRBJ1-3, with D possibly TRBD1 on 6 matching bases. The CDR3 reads CASSQDGRGGNTIYF. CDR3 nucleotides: TGCGCCAGCAGCCAAGACGGCAGGGGAGGAAACACCATATATTTT.